These 17 T cell receptor beta chains were sequenced from one sample in a study of CXCR3-negative and CXCR3-positive naive CD8 T cells. The authors made the TRB cDNA libraries by 5' RACE using UMI labels. TCRdb re-called the 5' RACE reads and gives one entry per CDR3 protein, without DNA. The sample table includes around 29,000 distinct CDR3 sequences. The sample taken for sequencing was memory CD8+ T cells from blood. These receptor sequences come from a human donor in good health. Some clones in this sample may be carry-over from other donors' samples.

The chain combines TRBV4-1 with TRBJ2-7; without DNA, the TCRdb call of TRBD1 cannot be checked. The CDR3 spans 15 residues. The germline CDR1 and CDR2 sequences are MGHRA and YSYEKL. CDR3 in amino acids: CASSQVQGNIYEQYF.

The chain links TRBV23-1 to TRBJ2-2; TCRdb's D call of TRBD1 is untestable without DNA. TRBV23-1 is given ORF status, its function remaining uncertain. This CDR3 is built from 17 residues. The CDR3 region is CASSQSGGASNTGELFF.

The chain combines TRBV4-3 with TRBJ2-6; TCRdb's D call, TRBD1, is unchecked because there is no DNA. The CDR3 has 16 amino acids. Germline V gives CDR1 LGHNA, CDR2 YSLEER. CDR3 residues: CASSQAGGSGANVLTF.

The chain is built from TRBV4-3 and TRBJ2-1; TCRdb indicates TRBD1, and absent DNA this call remains unverified. The CDR3 totals 15 residues. Germline CDR1 LGHNA, CDR2 YSLEER. The CDR3: CASSQDTGEYNEQFF.

The chain recombines TRBV27 with TRBJ2-1. There are 13 residues in the CDR3. CDR1 is MNHEY and CDR2 is SMNVEV in the germline V gene (reference sequence). The CDR3 protein is CASSLSENNEQFF.

CDR3 amino acids: CASSQSIEGYEQYF. The chain couples TRBV4-3 to TRBJ2-7. This CDR3 region has 14 residues. CDR1 LGHNA and CDR2 YSLEER come from the germline V gene.

This sequence joins TRBV20-1 and TRBJ1-3. The length of the CDR3 is 13 residues. CDR1 is DFQATT, CDR2 SNEGSKA, per germline (reference sequence). The CDR3 loop is CSARASSGNTIYF.

The rearrangement uses TRBV25-1 and TRBJ2-7; TCRdb's D gene call, TRBD1, goes unchecked for lack of DNA. The CDR3 consists of 13 residues. Germline values: CDR1 MGHDK, CDR2 SYGVNS. CDR3 amino acids: CASSNPWGSEQYF.

This chain links TRBV7-9 with TRBJ1-5. CDR1 and CDR2 (germline): SEHNR, FQNEAQ (reference sequence). There are 12 residues in the CDR3. This CDR3 reads CASAVDHRPQHF.

The chain employs TRBV7-9 and TRBJ1-1. The CDR3 extends over 13 amino acids. Germline CDR1 reads SEHNR; CDR2 reads FQNEAQ (reference sequence). CDR3 loop: CASSPKVRYEAFF.

The J gene is TRBJ2-3, the V gene TRBV5-1; TCRdb's assignment of TRBD2 cannot be checked, as there is no DNA. The CDR3 contains 18 residues. Germline V gene sequence: CDR1 SGHRS, CDR2 YFSETQ. The chain's CDR3 is CASSLKLAGGLSTDTQYF. The full variable domain, rest sourced from reference TRBV5-1 and TRBJ2-3, is KAGVTQTPRYLIKTRGQQVTLSCSPISGHRSVSWYQQTPGQGLQFLFEYFSETQRNKGNFPGRFSGRQFSNSRSEMNVSTLELGDSALYLCASSLKLAGGLSTDTQYFGPGTRLTVL.

V gene TRBV4-3 combines with J gene TRBJ2-1. Germline values: CDR1 LGHNA, CDR2 YSLEER. The length of the CDR3 is 13 residues. The CDR3 loop is CASSQDSGNEQFF.

This rearrangement joins TRBV19 to TRBJ1-1; TCRdb returns TRBD1, unconfirmable since there is no DNA. Looked up from germline, CDR1 is LNHDA and CDR2 is SQIVND (reference sequence). The CDR3 is 12 amino acids. The CDR3 is CASKPGATEAFF.

The chain is built from TRBV7-9 and TRBJ2-5; TCRdb's assignment of TRBD2 cannot be checked, as there is no DNA. The CDR3 is made up of 16 amino acids. Germline V CDR1 and CDR2: SEHNR, FQNEAQ (reference sequence). The CDR3 reads CASSQGLAGIKETQYF.

V and J are TRBV4-3 and TRBJ1-1. Germline V gene sequence: CDR1 LGHNA, CDR2 YSLEER. This CDR3 contains 15 residues. The CDR3 loop is CASSQDEGSNIEAFF.

The chain employs TRBV7-9 and TRBJ1-1. From germline, CDR1 is SEHNR and CDR2 FQNEAQ (reference sequence). The CDR3 has 18 amino acids. Here the CDR3 reads CASSLGAATPRVNTEAFF.

Measured by frequency, this clonotype is medium-sized. This sequence joins TRBV21-1 and TRBJ2-1; TCRdb's D call, TRBD2, is unchecked because there is no DNA. TRBV21-1 is designated a pseudogene. CDR3 length equals 17 residues. CDR3 in amino acids: CASSKPRLAGDYNEQFF.